This passage covers 22 T cell receptor beta chains from one sample sequenced in a study of T cell clonality in common variable immunodeficiency. TCRdb's copy holds only in-frame clones and misses some; the assay was immunoSEQ multiplex PCR. The sample contains roughly 57,000 clones, none occurring once; around 0.8% lies in the top ten. The material sequenced was peripheral blood mononuclear cells. The receptors come from a person aged 18 to 75 in good health.

This clone occurred many times. The read ends 3 residues shy of where the CDR3 ends; the end is completed using the germline J gene. The V gene is TRBV13, the J gene TRBJ2-1; 9 bases map to TRBD2. In germline, CDR1 is PRHDT, CDR2 FYEKMQ (reference sequence). Trimming at V came to 0 bases and at J to 5 bases, leaving 8 bases not matched to a gene. The CDR3 is made up of 17 amino acids. This chain's CDR3 is CASSLGRRLAGDNEQFF. The part of the CDR3 DNA that was read is TGTGCCAGCAGCTTAGGCCGGAGGTTAGCGGGGGACAATGAG.

This clone was picked up many times. The sequenced CDR3 bases are TGTGCCAGCAGCTTAAGTCAAGCGGGAAGGGATGAG. This sequence encodes CASSLSQAGRDE. The whole CDR3 is CASSLSQAGRDEQFF. The rearrangement joins TRBV7-9 to TRBJ2-1; 7 bases agree with TRBD2. The sequence runs out 3 residues before the end of the CDR3; the remainder is reconstructed from the germline J gene. Germline CDR1 SEHNR, CDR2 FQNEAQ (reference sequence). The V and J ends lost 2 bases and 8 bases, in that order; junction bases with no gene match: 9. The CDR3 sequence is 15 residues long.

In its sample, this clone was seen many times. The CDR3 end falls 3 residues outside the read, so it is completed with the germline J gene. The chain links TRBV19 to TRBJ1-5, with D possibly TRBD1 on 6 matching bases. V shed 7 bases and J shed 2 bases, with 15 bases lying between them. The CDR3 runs to 15 residues. Germline assignment: CDR1 LNHDA and CDR2 SQIVND (reference sequence). The CDR3 region is CASTQQGWGNQPQHF. The sequenced part of the CDR3 DNA is TGTGCCAGTACCCAACAGGGCTGGGGCAATCAGCCC.

This clone occurred many times. Sequencing ends 3 residues short of the CDR3 end; the germline J gene provides the rest. The chain joins TRBV4-1 to TRBJ2-1; no definite D call. V was cut by 0 bases and J by 4 bases, with 10 bases left in between. Germline CDR1 MGHRA, CDR2 YSYEKL. The CDR3 spans 15 residues. Incomplete CDR3 DNA: TGCGCCAGCAGCCAAGATTACTCGATATACAATGAG. Protein: CASSQDYSIYNE. The CDR3, in full, reads CASSQDYSIYNEQFF.

This clone came up a few times. With the read ending 3 residues before the CDR3 end, the germline J gene is used to fill in that end. Other nucleotide sequences from this sample produce the same CDR3. The gene calls are TRBV19 and TRBJ1-2; D unresolved. This CDR3 has 12 residues. From germline, CDR1 is LNHDA and CDR2 SQIVND (reference sequence). The sequenced CDR3 bases are TGTGCCAGTAGTATCGGCACAGATACC. Amino acids: CASSIGTDT. The CDR3 reads in full as CASSIGTDTYTF. The full variable domain, with the rest looked up from reference TRBV19 and TRBJ1-2, is DGGITQSPKYLFRKEGQNVTLSCEQNLNHDAMYWYRQDPGQGLRLIYYSQIVNDFQKGDIAEGYSVSREKKESFPLTVTSAQKNPTAFYLCASSIGTDTYTFGSGTRLTVV.

This clone was seen repeatedly, ten times or more. The CDR3 is cut off 3 residues early in the read; its end comes from the germline J gene. The V call is TRBV10-3, the J call TRBJ1-6, with a tentative D call TRBD1 (5 bases). V was pared by 6 bases and J by 0 bases, with 9 bases between. CDR3 length equals 15 residues. Germline V gene data show CDR1 as ENHRY and CDR2 as SYGVKD. This CDR3 is CAIRTESSYNSPLHF. The CDR3 bases that were read are TGTGCCATCAGGACAGAGAGCTCCTATAATTCACCC.

This clone was counted many times. Read data end 3 residues before the CDR3 end; the end is taken from the germline J gene. The identical CDR3 is also encoded by other nucleotide sequences in the sample. This rearrangement joins TRBV7-2 to TRBJ1-3; TRBD1 is a possible D gene (5 bases). Germline V gene data show CDR1 as SGHTA and CDR2 as FQGNSA. The CDR3 has 14 amino acids. V lost 1 base, J lost 4 bases, and 8 bases lay in between. CDR3: CASSLVREGNTIYF. CDR3 DNA, as far as it was read: TGTGCCAGCAGCTTAGTCAGGGAAGGAAACACC.

This clone showed up many times. The read ends 3 residues shy of where the CDR3 ends; the end is completed using the germline J gene. The rearrangement links TRBV7-2 to TRBJ2-1; weak D call: TRBD1 (6 bases). The ends were cut back, 3 bases at V and 8 bases at J, with 17 bases in the middle. Germline lookup yields CDR1 SGHTA and CDR2 FQGNSA. This CDR3 spans 15 amino acids. The chain's CDR3 is CASSFRGLDGDEQFF. CDR3 DNA, as far as it was read: TGTGCCAGCAGCTTCAGGGGTTTGGACGGCGATGAG. The full variable domain, with the rest looked up from reference TRBV7-2 and TRBJ2-1, is GAGVSQSPSNKVTEKGKDVELRCDPISGHTALYWYRQSLGQGLEFLIYFQGNSAPDKSGLPSDRFSAERTGGSVSTLTIQRTQQEDSAVYLCASSFRGLDGDEQFFGPGTRLTVL.

This clone was counted many times. The sequence runs out 3 residues before the end of the CDR3; the remainder is reconstructed from the germline J gene. V and J are TRBV12-3 or TRBV12-4 and TRBJ1-1; 8 bases match TRBD1. V was pared by 3 bases and J by 3 bases, with 3 bases of the junction left unmatched. CDR3 size: 14 residues. The part of the CDR3 DNA that was read is TGTGCCAGCAGTTTGGCGGGACAGGACACTGAA. Translated, it gives CASSLAGQDTE. The full CDR3 is CASSLAGQDTEAFF.

This clone has ten or more counts. With the read ending 3 residues before the CDR3 end, the germline J gene is used to fill in that end. This chain links TRBV6-2 or TRBV6-3 with TRBJ2-1; 14 bases match TRBD2. J gave up 8 bases and V 4 bases, and 4 bases lay outside the gene matches. This CDR3 contains 15 residues. Germline CDR1 and CDR2: MNHEY and SVGEGT. The CDR3 loop reads CASSWGLAGVDEQFF. Partial CDR3 DNA: TGTGCCAGCAGTTGGGGACTAGCGGGGGTTGATGAG.

Ten or more counts support this clone. The DNA read from the CDR3 is TGTGCCAGTAGTATCGGGACAGGGGGCCCTGTA. Its protein product is CASSIGTGGPV. The full CDR3 is CASSIGTGGPVAFF. V gene TRBV19 combines with J gene TRBJ1-1, with TRBD1 matching 12 bases. The missing CDR3 end, 3 residues past where the read stops, is filled in from the germline J gene. The CDR3 has 14 residues. Germline V CDR1 and CDR2: LNHDA, SQIVND (reference sequence).

This clone was counted ten times or more. Sequence at one end of the junction differs from germline and may be a read error. The CDR3 end falls 3 residues outside the read, so it is completed with the germline J gene. This sequence joins TRBV4-2 and TRBJ2-5; the match to TRBD1 covers 9 bases. CDR3 size: 15 residues. Germline V lookup: CDR1 LGHNA, CDR2 YNFKEQ. CDR3 in amino acids: CASSPAGQGFETQYF. The CDR3 DNA, read in part, is TGCGCCAGCAGCCCAGCGGGACAGGGTTTCGAGACC.

There are many counts of this clone. The read comes to an end 3 residues before the CDR3 does, leaving the germline J gene to fill in the end. The chain uses TRBV20-1 and TRBJ2-5; D is possibly TRBD1 (6 bases). V lost 6 bases and J lost 2, with 10 bases in between. CDR1 and CDR2 from the germline V gene are DFQATT and SNEGSKA (reference sequence). This CDR3 is built from 12 residues. CDR3 bases read: TGCAGTGCCCCGGACAGTCAAGAGACC. Its protein product is CSAPDSQET. In full, the CDR3 reads CSAPDSQETQYF.

This clone was observed at least ten times. The read ends 3 residues early relative to the CDR3; the germline J gene fills the gap. The chain employs TRBV7-2 and TRBJ1-2; D possibly corresponds to TRBD1 (6 bases). Germline lookup yields CDR1 SGHTA and CDR2 FQGNSA. CDR3 length: 11 residues. Partial CDR3 DNA: TGTGCCAGCAGAAGGGACAACCGC. The encoded protein is CASRRDNR. The CDR3 in its entirety is CASRRDNRYTF.

This clone was found many times. CDR3 DNA (partial): TGTGCCAGTAGCCTAACAGGGAGTAATTCACCC. Translation: CASSLTGSNSP. The CDR3 in its entirety is CASSLTGSNSPLHF. The chain combines TRBV19 with TRBJ1-6; D is possibly TRBD1 (6 bases). The read ends 3 residues early relative to the CDR3; the germline J gene fills the gap. Deletions cut 6 bases from V and 6 bases from J, with 12 bases between. The CDR3 is made up of 14 amino acids. The germline CDR1 and CDR2 sequences are LNHDA and SQIVND (reference sequence).

Regarding this clone: The read stops 3 residues short of the end of the CDR3; the missing end is completed from the germline J gene. J is TRBJ1-1 and V is TRBV20-1, with TRBD1 as a possible D gene (5 bases). Looked up from germline, CDR1 is DFQATT and CDR2 is SNEGSKA (reference sequence). The CDR3 is 10 amino acids. V was cut by 4 bases and J by 7 bases, with 7 bases left in between. The sequenced part of the CDR3 DNA is TGCAGTGCTATGAGGGGTGAA. Translating it yields CSAMRGE. The complete CDR3 protein is CSAMRGEAFF.

In its sample, this clone was seen a few times. Read sequence stops 3 residues before the CDR3 end, and the germline J gene provides the missing end. This rearrangement joins TRBV5-6 to TRBJ2-1, with TRBD1 as a possible D gene (7 bases). Per the germline V gene, CDR1 is SGHDT and CDR2 is YYEEEE. The V end lost 2 bases, the J end lost 8 bases, and 14 bases lay between the germline ends. The length of the CDR3 is 14 residues. The CDR3 sequence is CASSFQQGRYEQFF. Partial CDR3 DNA: TGTGCCAGCAGCTTTCAACAGGGGAGGTATGAG.

This clone was recorded at least ten times. Sequencing ends 3 residues short of the CDR3 end; the germline J gene provides the rest. V gene TRBV19 combines with J gene TRBJ1-6; 7 bases agree with TRBD1. CDR1 is LNHDA and CDR2 is SQIVND in the germline V gene (reference sequence). J lost 6 bases, V lost 0 bases, and 2 bases had no gene match. The CDR3 is 15 residues long. CDR3 DNA, as far as it was read: TGTGCCAGTAGTATAGATGACAGGGCTAATTCACCC. Its translation: CASSIDDRANSP. The whole CDR3 region reads CASSIDDRANSPLHF.

This clone showed up many times. The read gets to within 3 residues of the CDR3 end, and the germline J gene fills in the rest. V gene TRBV13 combines with J gene TRBJ1-2, with D perhaps TRBD1 (5 bases). This CDR3 is built from 14 residues. Deletions cut 5 bases from V and 5 bases from J, with 15 bases between. Germline V gives CDR1 PRHDT, CDR2 FYEKMQ (reference sequence). CDR3 DNA, as far as it was read: TGTGCCAGCAGCCAGAGGGGCGGTGGGTATGGC. As protein: CASSQRGGGYG. The CDR3 in full is CASSQRGGGYGYTF. The full variable domain, with the rest looked up from reference TRBV13 and TRBJ1-2, is AAGVIQSPRHLIKEKRETATLKCYPIPRHDTVYWYQQGPGQDPQFLISFYEKMQSDKGSIPDRFSAQQFSDYHSELNMSSLELGDSALYFCASSQRGGGYGYTFGSGTRLTVV.

This clone has a count of ten or more. With the read ending 3 residues before the CDR3 end, the germline J gene is used to fill in that end. The rearrangement joins TRBV11-2 to TRBJ1-3; D unclear. V lost 1 base and J lost 3, with 10 bases in between. The V gene's germline CDR1 is SGHAT and CDR2 FQNNGV. The CDR3 contains 15 residues. The sequenced CDR3 bases are TGTGCCAGCAGCTTAGGACCTAACTATGGAAACACC. Translation: CASSLGPNYGNT. In full, the CDR3 reads CASSLGPNYGNTIYF.

On this clone: The read ends 3 residues before the CDR3 terminus; that terminus is restored from the germline J gene. The chain combines TRBV7-2 with TRBJ1-4; 7 bases are a match to TRBD1. CDR3 size: 15 residues. CDR1 and CDR2 from the germline V gene are SGHTA and FQGNSA. The CDR3: CASSFMAGGNSPLFF. CDR3 bases read: TGTGCCAGCAGCTTTATGGCAGGGGGAAATTCACCA.

There are many counts of this clone. Sequencing ends 3 residues short of the CDR3 end; the germline J gene provides the rest. The genes are TRBV20-1 and TRBJ2-1, with 13 bases identical to TRBD2. The CDR3 spans 14 residues. Trimming at V came to 8 bases and at J to 9 bases, leaving 10 bases not matched to a gene. In germline, CDR1 is DFQATT, CDR2 SNEGSKA (reference sequence). CDR3 region: CSQPGLAGEGEQFF. The sequenced part of the CDR3 DNA is TGCAGTCAACCCGGACTAGCGGGGGAGGGTGAG.